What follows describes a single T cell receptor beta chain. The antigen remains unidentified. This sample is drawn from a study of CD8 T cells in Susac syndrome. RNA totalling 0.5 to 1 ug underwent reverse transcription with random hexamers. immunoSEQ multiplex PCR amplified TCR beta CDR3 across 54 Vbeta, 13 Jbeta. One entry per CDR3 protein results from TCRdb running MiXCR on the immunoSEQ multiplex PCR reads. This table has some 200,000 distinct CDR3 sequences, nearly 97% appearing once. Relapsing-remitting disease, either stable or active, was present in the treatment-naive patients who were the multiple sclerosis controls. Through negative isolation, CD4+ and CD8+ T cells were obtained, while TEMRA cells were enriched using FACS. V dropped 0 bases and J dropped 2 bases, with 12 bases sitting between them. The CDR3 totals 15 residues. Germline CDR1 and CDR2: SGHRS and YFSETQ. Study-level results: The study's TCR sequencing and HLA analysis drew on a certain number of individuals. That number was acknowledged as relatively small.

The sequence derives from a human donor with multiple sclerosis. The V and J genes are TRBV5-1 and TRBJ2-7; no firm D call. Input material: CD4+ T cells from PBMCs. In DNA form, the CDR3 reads TGCGCCAGCAGCTTGGCCTCTCAGGCCACCTACGAGCAGTACTTC. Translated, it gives CASSLASQATYEQYF. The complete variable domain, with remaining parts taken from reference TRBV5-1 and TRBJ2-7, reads KAGVTQTPRYLIKTRGQQVTLSCSPISGHRSVSWYQQTPGQGLQFLFEYFSETQRNKGNFPGRFSGRQFSNSRSEMNVSTLELGDSALYLCASSLASQATYEQYFGPGTRLTVT.